The TCR beta chain described here comes from a study of response to subunit inactivated influenza vaccine. Trimming removed 6 bases from V and 4 bases from J, with 7 bases in between. CDR1 DFQATT and CDR2 SNEGSKA come from the germline V gene (reference sequence). This CDR3 is built from 11 residues. TCRdb re-analysed the RT-PCR reads in MiXCR, keeping a single row per CDR3 protein. The sample records roughly 700,000 distinct CDR3 sequences, approximately 15% being singletons. The input for sequencing was PBMCs from blood, taken around 14 days before vaccination. The source is a man aged 50 to 60 who received an inactivated influenza vaccine. The chain recombines TRBV20-1 with TRBJ2-4; the D is unclear. CDR3 sequence (DNA): TGCAGTGCCCGACGGAAAAACATTCAGTACTTC. Translated: CSARRKNIQYF.